This T cell receptor beta chain is from a study of blood T cell repertoires in COVID-19. About the research overall: Sites across the United States, Italy and Spain contributed samples from acute and convalescent COVID-19. The analysed material was cDNA or gDNA that came from T cells, B-cell-depleted T cells, or PBMCs.

Per the study methods: Amplification with reference gene primers provided the estimates of nucleated cell counts. TCRdb's table, derived via immunoSEQ multiplex PCR, lists solely in-frame clones and lacks some. That table gives V, J and clone size, and the DNA gave D and trimming. The profile shows approximately 260,000 clones, 70% to 85% of them singletons. Germline CDR1 KGHSH, CDR2 LQKENI. Trimming removed 2 bases from V and 5 bases from J, with 7 bases in between. CDR3 length: 12 residues. This sequence joins TRBV18 and TRBJ2-7; D not certain. This TCR derives from an elderly woman with acute or convalescent COVID-19. Sequencing was carried out using peripheral blood. In DNA form, the CDR3 reads TGTGCCAGCTCACCAGGAGTTCACGAGCAGTACTTC. This gives the protein CASSPGVHEQYF.